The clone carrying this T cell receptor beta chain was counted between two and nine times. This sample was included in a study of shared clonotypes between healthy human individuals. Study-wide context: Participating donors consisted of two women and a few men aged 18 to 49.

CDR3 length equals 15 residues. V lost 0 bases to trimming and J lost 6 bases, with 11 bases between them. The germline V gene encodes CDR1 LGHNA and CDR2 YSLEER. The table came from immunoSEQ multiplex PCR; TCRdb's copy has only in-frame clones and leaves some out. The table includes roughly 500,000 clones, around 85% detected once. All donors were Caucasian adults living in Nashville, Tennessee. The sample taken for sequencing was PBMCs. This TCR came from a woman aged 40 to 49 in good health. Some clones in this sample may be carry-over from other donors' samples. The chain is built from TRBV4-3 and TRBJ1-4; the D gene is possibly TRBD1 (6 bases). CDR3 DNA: TGCGCCAGCAGCCAAGACAACAGGGATGATGAAAAACTGTTTTTT. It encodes CASSQDNRDDEKLFF.